One and the same sample provided the 8 T cell receptor beta chains below, sequenced in a study of T cells in Graves' hyperthyroidism and ophthalmopathy. Amplified TCR beta CDR3 regions came from RNA transcripts. Initially, a first-round RT-PCR of the TCR CDR3 employed the HTBI primer set. TCRdb re-analysed the multiplex PCR reads in MiXCR, keeping a single row per CDR3 protein. The table shows some 270,000 distinct CDR3 sequences, with approximately 14% occurring only once. Sample: blood. The source of these receptors is a woman aged 40 to 50 with Graves' hyperthyroidism.

This clonotype was seen more than once but under ten times. The chain is built from TRBV6-2 or TRBV6-3 and TRBJ2-1; 10 positions match TRBD2. The CDR3 covers 19 residues. CDR1 is MNHEY, CDR2 SVGEGT, per germline. V lost 7 bases, J lost 1 base, and 16 bases stayed unmatched. CDR3 DNA sequence: TGTGCCAGCACGCAGAAAGGACTAGCGGTTCTCCAATCCTACAATGAGCAGTTCTTC. It is translated as CASTQKGLAVLQSYNEQFF.

This clonotype was found a few times. The CDR3 is CASSSIPSGRAPYF. In DNA form, the CDR3 reads TGTGCCAGCAGTTCCATTCCGAGCGGGAGGGCCCCGTATTTT. The genes are TRBV28 and TRBJ2-3, with 10 bases matching TRBD2. After removal of 4 bases from V and 14 bases from J, the junction contained 12 bases not matched to a gene. CDR3 size: 14 residues. Germline lookup yields CDR1 MDHEN and CDR2 SYDVKM.

The chain joins TRBV3-1 to TRBJ2-1, with TRBD2 matching 7 bases. Trimming took 4 bases from V and 6 from J; bases not matched to a gene: 6. In germline, CDR1 is LGHDT, CDR2 YNNKEL (reference sequence). CDR3 length: 14 residues. The CDR3, as DNA: TGTGCCAGCAGCCTCGCGGGAGCGGTCAATGAGCAGTTCTTC. It encodes CASSLAGAVNEQFF.

At least ten counts were recorded for this clonotype. The chain recombines TRBV12-3 or TRBV12-4 with TRBJ2-1; D possibly matches TRBD1 or TRBD2 (5 bases each). This CDR3 is 13 amino acids long. With 7 bases removed from V and 10 bases from J, the gap between germline ends came to 17 bases. The CDR3 region is CASTLGLRDEQFF. The CDR3 nucleotides read TGTGCCAGCACCCTCGGGCTGAGGGACGAGCAGTTCTTC.

At least ten counts were recorded for this clonotype. The gene calls are TRBV20-1 and TRBJ1-6; the D is unclear. The CDR3 has 11 residues. The germline V and J ends were trimmed by 0 bases and 16 bases, with 10 bases remaining between them. Per the germline V gene, CDR1 is DFQATT and CDR2 is SNEGSKA (reference sequence). The CDR3 region is CSARDKDPLHF. CDR3 DNA sequence: TGCAGTGCTAGAGATAAGGACCCGCTCCACTTT.

At least ten counts were recorded for this clonotype. The chain carries TRBV3-1 and TRBJ2-1; a weak D match, TRBD2 (5 bases). The CDR3 is 15 residues long. Trimming removed 4 bases at V and 4 bases at J, with 14 bases between. Germline V gives CDR1 LGHDT, CDR2 YNNKEL (reference sequence). CDR3 nucleotide sequence: TGTGCCAGCAGCCCTCGAAGCGGCGGATACAATGAGCAGTTCTTC. Protein sequence: CASSPRSGGYNEQFF.

Note on this clonotype: A much larger clonotype is one base distant, so this may be a read error. J is TRBJ2-2 and V is TRBV12-3 or TRBV12-4; TRBD1 matches 10 bases. The CDR3 contains 15 residues. After removal of 5 bases from V and 4 bases from J, the junction contained 4 bases not matched to a gene. This CDR3 reads CASSRWTGGTGELFF. The CDR3 coding sequence is TGTGCCAGCAGTCGCTGGACAGGGGGCACCGGGGAGCTGTTTTTT.

V and J are TRBV19 and TRBJ2-7; D perhaps matches TRBD2 (5 bases). The CDR3 covers 14 residues. Between the trimmed V and J ends, which lost 3 bases and 2 bases, there was a span of 11 bases. From germline, CDR1 is LNHDA and CDR2 SQIVND (reference sequence). The CDR3 here is CASSILTRPYEQYF. The CDR3 nucleotides read TGTGCCAGTAGTATCCTCACTAGACCCTACGAGCAGTACTTC.